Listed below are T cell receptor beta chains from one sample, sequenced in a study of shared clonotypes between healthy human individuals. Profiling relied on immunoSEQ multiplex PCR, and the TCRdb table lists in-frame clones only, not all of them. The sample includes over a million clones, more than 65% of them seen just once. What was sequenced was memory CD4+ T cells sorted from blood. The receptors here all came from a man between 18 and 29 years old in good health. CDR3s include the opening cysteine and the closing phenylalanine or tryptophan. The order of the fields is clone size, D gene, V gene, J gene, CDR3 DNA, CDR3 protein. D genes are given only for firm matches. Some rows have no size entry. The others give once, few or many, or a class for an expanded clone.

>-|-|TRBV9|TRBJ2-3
TGTGCCAGCAGCGAACAATCAGATACGCAGTATTTT
CASSEQSDTQYF
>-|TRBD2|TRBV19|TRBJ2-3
TGTGCCAGTAGTAAGCCTCGTTGGGTAGCGGGAGGCGGCACAGATACGCAGTATTTT
CASSKPRWVAGGGTDTQYF
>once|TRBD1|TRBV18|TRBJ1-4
TGTGCCAGCTCACCGATACCGGGACAGGGACCTACCATCAATGAAAAACTGTTTTTT
CASSPIPGQGPTINEKLFF
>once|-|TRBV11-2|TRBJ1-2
TGTGCCAGCAGCTTAGCAGGAAACTATGGCTACACCTTC
CASSLAGNYGYTF
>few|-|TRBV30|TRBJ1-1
TGTGCCTGGGACAAACTAAACACTGAAGCTTTCTTT
CAWDKLNTEAFF